A selection of T cell receptor beta chains follows, all from one sample in a study of control samples from healthy donors and cancer patients. Libraries were prepared by immunoSEQ multiplex PCR; TCRdb keeps only in-frame clonotypes and omits some of them. Of fewer than 150,000 clones listed, more than 80% are singletons. What was sequenced was blood. The receptors here all came from a man aged 18 to 30 in good health. The CDR3 runs from the conserved cysteine through the conserved F or W. The D gene is left open where the match is weak. Rows give clone size only sometimes, using once, few, many, or a class for an expanded clone.

clone_size: -; j_call: TRBJ2-1; d_call: TRBD2; v_call: TRBV18; cdr3_aa: CASSPGTSGNEQFF; cdr3_nt: TGTGCCAGCTCACCCGGGACTAGCGGAAATGAGCAGTTCTTC
clone_size: -; j_call: TRBJ2-7; d_call: TRBD2; v_call: TRBV5-6; cdr3_aa: CASSLVGRVHEQYF; cdr3_nt: TGTGCCAGCAGCTTGGTAGGGAGGGTCCACGAGCAGTACTTC
clone_size: -; j_call: TRBJ1-2; d_call: -; v_call: TRBV5-6; cdr3_aa: CASSKYRLDYGYTF; cdr3_nt: TGTGCCAGCAGCAAGTACAGGCTAGACTATGGCTACACCTTC
clone_size: once; j_call: TRBJ1-5; d_call: -; v_call: TRBV2; cdr3_aa: CASSEQGLDQPQHF; cdr3_nt: TGTGCCAGCAGTGAGCAGGGGCTCGATCAGCCCCAGCATTTT
clone_size: few; j_call: TRBJ2-5; d_call: TRBD1; v_call: TRBV10-3; cdr3_aa: CAISPARDRGEETQYF; cdr3_nt: TGTGCCATCAGTCCAGCACGGGACAGGGGGGAAGAGACCCAGTACTTC
clone_size: -; j_call: TRBJ2-6; d_call: TRBD1; v_call: TRBV10-2; cdr3_aa: CASSSRGLGANVLTF; cdr3_nt: TGCGCCAGCAGTTCCAGGGGGCTTGGGGCCAACGTCCTGACTTTC
clone_size: -; j_call: TRBJ2-7; d_call: -; v_call: TRBV6-5; cdr3_aa: CASSPDAQGHYEQYF; cdr3_nt: TGTGCCAGCAGCCCCGACGCCCAGGGGCACTACGAGCAGTACTTC
clone_size: -; j_call: TRBJ1-1; d_call: -; v_call: TRBV6-5; cdr3_aa: CASSQSFIPAFF; cdr3_nt: TGTGCCAGCAGTCAAAGTTTTATTCCAGCTTTCTTT
clone_size: -; j_call: TRBJ1-3; d_call: -; v_call: TRBV5-1; cdr3_aa: CASSLFPGNTIYF; cdr3_nt: TGCGCCAGCAGCTTGTTTCCTGGAAACACCATATATTTT
clone_size: -; j_call: TRBJ2-5; d_call: -; v_call: TRBV11-3; cdr3_aa: CASSLDGSETQYF; cdr3_nt: TGTGCCAGCAGCTTAGATGGTAGCGAGACCCAGTACTTC
clone_size: -; j_call: TRBJ1-5; d_call: -; v_call: TRBV7-3; cdr3_aa: CASRANETAQPQHF; cdr3_nt: TGTGCCAGCAGAGCGAACGAAACTGCTCAGCCCCAGCATTTT
clone_size: -; j_call: TRBJ2-5; d_call: -; v_call: TRBV27; cdr3_aa: CASSRLAGSAETQYF; cdr3_nt: TGTGCCAGCAGCCGCCTCGCGGGGTCGGCAGAGACCCAGTACTTC
clone_size: -; j_call: TRBJ2-2; d_call: TRBD1; v_call: TRBV6-1; cdr3_aa: CASSEGDRGTGELFF; cdr3_nt: TGTGCCAGCAGTGAAGGGGACAGGGGCACCGGGGAGCTGTTTTTT
clone_size: -; j_call: TRBJ2-2; d_call: -; v_call: TRBV3-1/TRBV3-2; cdr3_aa: CASSLAGGKVGELFF; cdr3_nt: TGTGCCAGCAGCCTGGCAGGGGGGAAGGTCGGGGAGCTGTTTTTT
clone_size: -; j_call: TRBJ2-7; d_call: TRBD2; v_call: TRBV5-1; cdr3_aa: CASSSGTSSDYEQYF; cdr3_nt: TGCGCCAGCAGCTCCGGGACTAGCTCCGACTACGAGCAGTACTTC
clone_size: -; j_call: TRBJ1-5; d_call: -; v_call: TRBV12-3/TRBV12-4; cdr3_aa: CASSFRGGQPQHF; cdr3_nt: TGTGCCAGCAGTTTCAGAGGCGGTCAGCCCCAGCATTTT
clone_size: -; j_call: TRBJ1-1; d_call: -; v_call: TRBV5-1; cdr3_aa: CASSLEGAGTEAFF; cdr3_nt: TGCGCCAGCAGCTTGGAGGGCGCTGGCACTGAAGCTTTCTTT
clone_size: -; j_call: TRBJ1-4; d_call: -; v_call: TRBV7-6; cdr3_aa: CASSLEKGFNEKLFF; cdr3_nt: TGTGCCAGCAGCTTAGAAAAGGGTTTTAATGAAAAACTGTTTTTT
clone_size: once; j_call: TRBJ1-2; d_call: TRBD1; v_call: TRBV3-1/TRBV3-2; cdr3_aa: CASSKGQGNYGYTF; cdr3_nt: TGTGCCAGCAGCAAAGGACAGGGGAACTATGGCTACACCTTC
clone_size: -; j_call: TRBJ1-5; d_call: TRBD1; v_call: TRBV18; cdr3_aa: CASSSDRGSNQPQHF; cdr3_nt: TGTGCCAGCTCATCGGACAGGGGGAGCAATCAGCCCCAGCATTTT
clone_size: -; j_call: TRBJ1-2; d_call: -; v_call: TRBV30; cdr3_aa: CAWSVRSYGYTF; cdr3_nt: TGTGCCTGGAGTGTACGCAGCTATGGCTACACCTTC
clone_size: few; j_call: TRBJ2-5; d_call: -; v_call: TRBV2; cdr3_aa: CASRGFSRQETQYF; cdr3_nt: TGTGCCAGCAGAGGTTTTAGCCGCCAAGAGACCCAGTACTTC
clone_size: -; j_call: TRBJ2-3; d_call: -; v_call: TRBV11-1; cdr3_aa: CASSQDRADTQYF; cdr3_nt: TGTGCCAGCTCCCAGGACCGAGCTGATACGCAGTATTTT
clone_size: -; j_call: TRBJ2-7; d_call: -; v_call: TRBV28; cdr3_aa: CASIQGARSSYEQYF; cdr3_nt: TGTGCCAGCATTCAAGGGGCCAGGAGCTCCTACGAGCAGTACTTC
clone_size: once; j_call: TRBJ1-4; d_call: TRBD1; v_call: TRBV28; cdr3_aa: CASSLYRGDEKLFF; cdr3_nt: TGTGCCAGCAGTTTATACAGGGGTGACGAAAAACTGTTTTTT
clone_size: -; j_call: TRBJ2-7; d_call: TRBD2; v_call: TRBV15; cdr3_aa: CATSSELAGTNYEQYF; cdr3_nt: TGTGCCACCAGCAGTGAACTAGCGGGGACCAACTACGAGCAGTACTTC
clone_size: -; j_call: TRBJ1-4; d_call: TRBD1; v_call: TRBV2; cdr3_aa: CASSLRQDRGEKLFF; cdr3_nt: TGTGCCAGCAGTCTCCGACAGGACAGGGGGGAAAAACTGTTTTTT
clone_size: -; j_call: TRBJ2-5; d_call: TRBD2; v_call: TRBV5-1; cdr3_aa: CASSLTGLPQETQYF; cdr3_nt: TGCGCCAGCAGCCTTACGGGACTACCACAAGAGACCCAGTACTTC
clone_size: once; j_call: TRBJ2-1; d_call: TRBD2; v_call: TRBV10-2; cdr3_aa: CASRGLAAYNEQFF; cdr3_nt: TGCGCCAGCAGAGGACTAGCGGCCTACAATGAGCAGTTCTTC
clone_size: -; j_call: TRBJ1-1; d_call: -; v_call: TRBV3-1/TRBV3-2; cdr3_aa: CASSQGWGTEAFF; cdr3_nt: TGTGCCAGCAGCCAAGGGTGGGGCACTGAAGCTTTCTTT
clone_size: once; j_call: TRBJ2-4; d_call: TRBD1; v_call: TRBV27; cdr3_aa: CASSPFRRDRGEEAKNIQYF; cdr3_nt: TGTGCCAGCAGTCCCTTCCGCCGGGACAGGGGAGAGGAGGCCAAAAACATTCAGTACTTC
clone_size: -; j_call: TRBJ2-1; d_call: TRBD1; v_call: TRBV29-1; cdr3_aa: CSVEARGYNEQFF; cdr3_nt: TGCAGCGTTGAGGCCAGGGGGTACAATGAGCAGTTCTTC
clone_size: -; j_call: TRBJ1-4; d_call: -; v_call: TRBV7-2; cdr3_aa: CASSLAEGTSEFNEKLFF; cdr3_nt: TGTGCCAGCAGCTTAGCGGAGGGGACCTCGGAATTTAATGAAAAACTGTTTTTT
clone_size: -; j_call: TRBJ2-7; d_call: -; v_call: TRBV2; cdr3_aa: CASSDGGWAVNPYEQYF; cdr3_nt: TGTGCCAGCAGTGATGGGGGATGGGCCGTGAACCCCTACGAGCAGTACTTC
clone_size: -; j_call: TRBJ2-3; d_call: -; v_call: TRBV12-3/TRBV12-4; cdr3_aa: CASSRDSTDTQYF; cdr3_nt: TGTGCCAGCAGCCGCGATAGCACAGATACGCAGTATTTT
clone_size: -; j_call: TRBJ2-7; d_call: -; v_call: TRBV28; cdr3_aa: CASSLNRREQYF; cdr3_nt: TGTGCCAGCAGTTTAAACAGGCGAGAGCAGTACTTC
clone_size: -; j_call: TRBJ1-4; d_call: TRBD1; v_call: TRBV2; cdr3_aa: CASSVLGGTGDEKLFF; cdr3_nt: TGTGCCAGCAGTGTCCTTGGCGGGACAGGGGACGAAAAACTGTTTTTT
clone_size: -; j_call: TRBJ1-4; d_call: -; v_call: TRBV27; cdr3_aa: CASSLIGGKLFF; cdr3_nt: TGTGCCAGCAGTTTAATTGGTGGAAAACTGTTTTTT
clone_size: -; j_call: TRBJ1-1; d_call: -; v_call: TRBV28; cdr3_aa: CASLSGVNGEAFF; cdr3_nt: TGTGCCAGTCTTTCAGGGGTCAATGGTGAAGCTTTCTTT
clone_size: -; j_call: TRBJ1-5; d_call: -; v_call: TRBV4-3; cdr3_aa: CASSQDLAVGQPQHF; cdr3_nt: TGCGCCAGCAGCCAAGATCTGGCGGTTGGGCAGCCCCAGCATTTT
clone_size: -; j_call: TRBJ1-1; d_call: TRBD1; v_call: TRBV5-1; cdr3_aa: CASSLSPGQEGDEAFF; cdr3_nt: TGCGCCAGCAGCTTGTCTCCGGGACAGGAGGGGGATGAAGCTTTCTTT
clone_size: -; j_call: TRBJ2-7; d_call: TRBD1; v_call: TRBV15; cdr3_aa: CATSRDRQGAREQYF; cdr3_nt: TGTGCCACCAGCAGAGATAGACAGGGCGCGAGGGAGCAGTACTTC
clone_size: -; j_call: TRBJ2-5; d_call: -; v_call: TRBV24-1; cdr3_aa: CATTPGLLQETQYF; cdr3_nt: TGTGCCACCACCCCCGGACTGTTGCAAGAGACCCAGTACTTC
clone_size: -; j_call: TRBJ2-3; d_call: -; v_call: TRBV11-2; cdr3_aa: CASSPYPTSTDTQYF; cdr3_nt: TGTGCCAGCAGCCCCTATCCCACTAGCACAGATACGCAGTATTTT
clone_size: -; j_call: TRBJ1-6; d_call: -; v_call: TRBV7-9; cdr3_aa: CASSLGRASGSPLHF; cdr3_nt: TGTGCCAGCAGCTTAGGGCGGGCCTCGGGTTCACCCCTCCACTTT
clone_size: -; j_call: TRBJ2-7; d_call: TRBD1; v_call: TRBV6-5; cdr3_aa: CASSYPGQGAYEQYF; cdr3_nt: TGTGCCAGCAGTTACCCGGGACAGGGGGCTTACGAGCAGTACTTC
clone_size: once; j_call: TRBJ2-6; d_call: TRBD2; v_call: TRBV10-2; cdr3_aa: CASSGVGLAGTSGANVLTF; cdr3_nt: TGCGCCAGCAGTGGGGTCGGCCTAGCGGGGACTTCTGGGGCCAACGTCCTGACTTTC
clone_size: -; j_call: TRBJ2-1; d_call: TRBD2; v_call: TRBV27; cdr3_aa: CASRLTSGGAGEQFF; cdr3_nt: TGTGCCAGCAGACTGACTAGCGGGGGGGCGGGTGAGCAGTTCTTC
clone_size: -; j_call: TRBJ1-2; d_call: TRBD1; v_call: TRBV11-2; cdr3_aa: CASSPEGTGVFNYGYTF; cdr3_nt: TGTGCCAGCAGTCCAGAGGGGACAGGGGTGTTTAACTATGGCTACACCTTC
clone_size: -; j_call: TRBJ1-1; d_call: -; v_call: TRBV12-1; cdr3_aa: CARKTGGTEAFF; cdr3_nt: TGTGCCAGGAAGACAGGGGGAACTGAAGCTTTCTTT